The 15 T cell receptor beta chains in this list originate from one sample, sequenced in a study of TET2 disruption in CD19-targeted CAR T cells. TCRdb keeps only in-frame clones here, not all; method: immunoSEQ multiplex PCR. The sample totals around 30,000 clones; its top ten clones hold approximately 2%. Specified treatment: autologous CTL019 cells: CD19 CAR with 4-1BB and CD3 zeta domains. These receptors have no identified antigens. The material was CD8- CAR+ T cells sorted from cultured blood T cells, obtained for CD19 CAR T cell therapy. Indicated subset: CD8-negative CAR-positive T cells from the infusion product. These receptors were taken from a man aged 65-85 years with chronic lymphocytic leukemia.

Comments on this clone: The sequenced fragment ends 3 residues before the CDR3 boundary, so the rest is inferred from the germline J gene. The V gene is TRBV19, the J gene TRBJ2-4; 7 positions match TRBD1. CDR1 is LNHDA and CDR2 is SQIVND in the germline V gene (reference sequence). CDR3 length: 15 residues. This chain's CDR3 is CASSLFGQAGYGQYF. The sequenced CDR3 bases are TGTGCCAGTAGTCTCTTCGGACAGGCAGGCTATGGT.

In the case of this clone: The read ends 3 residues shy of where the CDR3 ends; the end is completed using the germline J gene. The J gene is TRBJ1-5, the V gene TRBV29-1; no reliable D call. The CDR3 covers 14 residues. Trimming left V 4 bases short and J 4 bases short, with 14 bases between. The germline V gene encodes CDR1 SQVTM and CDR2 ANQGSEA. The CDR3 bases that were read are TGCAGCGTTGCAGACGATACTACGAATCAGCCC. Protein: CSVADDTTNQP. The CDR3 reads in full as CSVADDTTNQPQHF. Full variable domain (remainder filled in from reference TRBV29-1 and TRBJ1-5): SAVISQKPSRDICQRGTSLTIQCQVDSQVTMMFWYRQQPGQSLTLIATANQGSEATYESGFVIDKFPISRPNLTFSTLTVSNMSPEDSSIYLCSVADDTTNQPQHFGDGTRLSIL.

Its frequency marks this clone as medium-sized. The read is 3 residues too short to cover the CDR3 end, so that end is filled in from the germline J gene. The rearrangement links TRBV20-1 to TRBJ2-3; perhaps TRBD2 as D (6 bases). In germline, CDR1 is DFQATT, CDR2 SNEGSKA (reference sequence). V was trimmed by 4 bases and J by 1 base, leaving 15 bases between them. This CDR3 has 15 residues. The part of the CDR3 DNA that was read is TGCAGTGCTACCCCAGGGCGGGGCCGCACAGATACG. Encoded protein: CSATPGRGRTDT. The full-length CDR3 reads as CSATPGRGRTDTQYF.

On this clone itself: The read ends 3 residues shy of where the CDR3 ends; the end is completed using the germline J gene. The V and J genes are TRBV5-6 and TRBJ2-7; D possibly corresponds to TRBD1 (5 bases). The CDR3 is 14 amino acids. Germline values: CDR1 SGHDT, CDR2 YYEEEE. Trimming removed 2 bases from V and 2 bases from J, with 11 bases in between. Incomplete CDR3 DNA: TGTGCCAGCAGCTTAAAAGGGGCCCCCTACGAG. Its translation is CASSLKGAPYE. The whole CDR3 region reads CASSLKGAPYEQYF.

Turning to this clone: The read finishes 3 residues shy of the CDR3 end, and the germline J gene is used to complete it. The genes are TRBV27 and TRBJ2-7; D not certain. Germline V gene data show CDR1 as MNHEY and CDR2 as SMNVEV (reference sequence). There are 14 residues in the CDR3. V gave up 2 bases and J gave up 2 bases, with 10 bases separating them. CDR3 DNA, as far as it was read: TGTGCCAGCAGTTTACACGGCGGCACCTACGAG. It translates to CASSLHGGTYE. Given in full, the CDR3 is CASSLHGGTYEQYF.

In the case of this clone: The read stops 3 residues short of the end of the CDR3; the missing end is completed from the germline J gene. The chain is built from TRBV2 and TRBJ2-1; possible D gene TRBD2, 6 bases. Germline V gene sequence: CDR1 SNHLY, CDR2 FYNNEI. V gave up 5 bases and J gave up 7 bases, with 9 bases separating them. The CDR3 runs 12 residues. CDR3 sequence reads: CASSMGGNEQFF. The sequenced part of the CDR3 DNA is TGTGCCAGCAGTATGGGGGGAAATGAG.

In regard to this clone: The CDR3 goes on 3 residues after the read ends, and that part is filled in from the germline J gene. The V gene is TRBV19, the J gene TRBJ1-2, with D tentatively TRBD1 (5 bases). The CDR3 has 13 residues. From germline, CDR1 is LNHDA and CDR2 SQIVND (reference sequence). This CDR3 is CASSRGREYDYTF. The sequenced CDR3 bases are TGTGCCAGTAGTAGAGGCAGGGAATACGAC.

Concerning this clone: The CDR3 is cut off 3 residues early in the read; its end comes from the germline J gene. The rearrangement links TRBV6-1 to TRBJ1-5, with a possible D match to TRBD1 (5 bases). Germline V gives CDR1 MNHNS, CDR2 SASEGT. The CDR3 loop spans 13 amino acids. V was clipped by 4 bases and J by 1 base, with 5 bases between them. CDR3 DNA (partial): TGTGCCAGCAGTGGACAGAGCAATCAGCCC. This sequence encodes CASSGQSNQP. The complete CDR3 sequence is CASSGQSNQPQHF.

About this clone itself: From the germline J gene comes the end of the CDR3, since the read stops 3 residues before it. The chain joins TRBV19 to TRBJ2-3; no reliable D call. The germline CDR1 and CDR2 sequences are LNHDA and SQIVND (reference sequence). This CDR3 has 15 residues. Trimming left V 4 bases short and J 4 bases short, with 15 bases between. The CDR3 DNA, read in part, is TGTGCCAGTAGTAAAGCCAGGAGTTTGGCAGATACG. This encodes CASSKARSLADT. The complete CDR3 sequence is CASSKARSLADTQYF.

As for this clone: The sequenced fragment ends 3 residues before the CDR3 boundary, so the rest is inferred from the germline J gene. V and J are TRBV4-2 and TRBJ2-6; the match to TRBD1 covers 8 bases. Germline values: CDR1 LGHNA, CDR2 YNFKEQ. V trimming: 4 bases; J trimming: 0 bases; junction bases outside the gene matches: 5. The CDR3 covers 17 residues. CDR3 DNA (partial): TGTGCCAGCAGCCCGGGACAGGCCGACTCTGGGGCCAACGTC. Its protein is CASSPGQADSGANV. From start to end, the CDR3 is CASSPGQADSGANVLTF.

For this clone: Read data end 3 residues before the CDR3 end; the end is taken from the germline J gene. The gene calls are TRBV20-1 and TRBJ2-7, with 7 bases lining up with TRBD2. Per the germline V gene, CDR1 is DFQATT and CDR2 is SNEGSKA (reference sequence). The CDR3 spans 13 residues. With V trimmed by 6 bases and J by 4 bases, 9 bases remained unmatched. The CDR3: CSAPIAGGYEQYF. Incomplete CDR3 DNA: TGCAGTGCCCCTATAGCGGGCGGGTACGAG.

As to this clone: The CDR3 end falls 3 residues outside the read, so it is completed with the germline J gene. Other DNA sequences in the same sample also yield this CDR3. The chain recombines TRBV6-1 with TRBJ1-2, with 7 positions matching TRBD1. The CDR3 sequence is 14 residues long. CDR1 is MNHNS and CDR2 is SASEGT in the germline V gene. The CDR3 DNA, read in part, is TGTGCCAGCAGTGAAGAGGCAGGGGGGTCGAGC. Protein sequence: CASSEEAGGSS. The full CDR3 sequence reads CASSEEAGGSSYTF.

With respect to this clone: The read ends 3 residues shy of where the CDR3 ends; the end is completed using the germline J gene. This rearrangement joins TRBV29-1 to TRBJ1-2; 7 bases are a match to TRBD1. The V gene end was trimmed by 3 bases and the J gene end by 6 bases; junction bases not matched to a gene: 10. Germline CDR1 is SQVTM and CDR2 is ANQGSEA. The CDR3 has 14 residues. Incomplete CDR3 DNA: TGCAGCGTTGATAGTCACGACAGGGCTAATGGC. It translates to CSVDSHDRANG. The whole CDR3 protein is CSVDSHDRANGYTF. The full variable domain, rest sourced from reference TRBV29-1 and TRBJ1-2, is SAVISQKPSRDICQRGTSLTIQCQVDSQVTMMFWYRQQPGQSLTLIATANQGSEATYESGFVIDKFPISRPNLTFSTLTVSNMSPEDSSIYLCSVDSHDRANGYTFGSGTRLTVV.

About this clone itself: Read sequence stops 3 residues before the CDR3 end, and the germline J gene provides the missing end. This chain uses TRBV20-1 with TRBJ1-6; D unclear. This CDR3 has 18 residues. Germline CDR1 DFQATT, CDR2 SNEGSKA (reference sequence). V lost 0 bases, J lost 1 base, and 16 bases lay in between. CDR3 protein: CSARDDWSSGSYNSPLHF. Partial CDR3 DNA: TGCAGTGCTAGAGATGATTGGTCTAGTGGGTCCTATAATTCACCC.

Turning to this clone: Read coverage stops 3 residues before the CDR3 terminus; the germline J gene supplies the remainder. V is TRBV5-1 and J is TRBJ2-3, with 8 bases fitting TRBD1. The CDR3 is made up of 14 amino acids. V shed 4 bases and J 1 base; nucleotides not matched to a gene: 2. Germline values: CDR1 SGHRS, CDR2 YFSETQ. The CDR3 bases that were read are TGCGCCAGCAGCCTGGACAGGGGCACAGATACG. As protein: CASSLDRGTDT. The full-length CDR3 reads as CASSLDRGTDTQYF.